These 25 T cell receptor beta chains share one sample of origin, sequenced in a study of cytomegalovirus exposure and HLA in healthy donors. PCR amplification relied on 60 Vbeta primers (plus 13 Jbeta primers). Data came from immunoSEQ multiplex PCR; TCRdb stores just in-frame clones and leaves some out. The repertoire holds around 240,000 clones, with around 76% as singletons. The source material was PBMCs. The receptors were gathered from a woman in her thirties or forties in good health and CMV-seropositive.

The chain employs TRBV18 and TRBJ1-5; a possible D gene is TRBD1 (6 bases). Germline V gene lookup returns CDR1 KGHSH and CDR2 LQKENI. V lost 6 bases and J lost 0, with 15 bases in between. The CDR3 sequence is 16 residues long. The CDR3 protein is CASSDGGGASNQPQHF. The DNA of the CDR3 is TGTGCCAGCTCTGACGGGGGGGGCGCTAGCAATCAGCCCCAGCATTTT.

Of note for this clone: The junction differs from germline at one of its ends, possibly a read error. The J gene is TRBJ1-2, the V gene TRBV10-3; possibly TRBD1 for D (5 bases). The CDR3 runs 13 residues. Per germline, CDR1 ENHRY and CDR2 SYGVKD. CDR3 region: CAITSGGNYGHTF. The CDR3 DNA reads as TGTGCCATCACATCGGGGGGGAACTATGGCCACACCTTC.

The rearrangement joins TRBV5-1 to TRBJ2-7; 7 bases are shared with TRBD1. Germline trimming cut 5 bases from V and 3 bases from J; bases unmatched to any gene: 17. The germline gives CDR1 SGHRS, CDR2 YFSETQ. This CDR3 comprises 17 residues. Here the CDR3 reads CASRYSYGSDRVYEQYF. CDR3 sequence (DNA): TGCGCCAGCAGATATTCTTACGGTTCTGACAGGGTCTACGAGCAGTACTTC. Using reference TRBV5-1 and TRBJ2-7 for the parts outside the CDR3, the full variable domain is KAGVTQTPRYLIKTRGQQVTLSCSPISGHRSVSWYQQTPGQGLQFLFEYFSETQRNKGNFPGRFSGRQFSNSRSEMNVSTLELGDSALYLCASRYSYGSDRVYEQYFGPGTRLTVT.

This clone was counted between two and nine times. Other DNA sequences from this sample encode an identical CDR3 as well. This chain uses TRBV4-1 with TRBJ1-1; a weak D match, TRBD1 (5 bases). Germline CDR1 and CDR2: MGHRA and YSYEKL. V lost 3 bases and J lost 1, with 12 bases in between. The CDR3 sequence is 15 residues long. The CDR3 loop is CASSQPRRGNTEAFF. As DNA, the CDR3 is TGCGCCAGCAGCCAGCCCCGGAGGGGGAACACTGAAGCTTTCTTT.

This clone was picked up one time. The DNA of the CDR3 is TGTGCCAGCAGCTCCAACTTAGGCGGGATTGGCGAGCAGTACTTC. This sequence encodes CASSSNLGGIGEQYF. The genes are TRBV7-9 and TRBJ2-7, with a possible D match to TRBD2 (6 bases). Trimming removed 4 bases at V and 6 bases at J, with 19 bases between. The CDR3 runs to 15 residues. Germline V CDR1 and CDR2: SEHNR, FQNEAQ (reference sequence).

Only one count was recorded for this clone. This rearrangement joins TRBV5-5 to TRBJ2-1; 13 bases line up with TRBD2. The CDR3 is made up of 13 amino acids. The germline CDR1 and CDR2 sequences are SGHKS and YYEKEE (reference sequence). The trim removed 6 bases at V and 15 bases at J, leaving 9 bases unmatched. This CDR3 reads CASTGLAGASLFF. CDR3 nucleotides: TGTGCCAGCACCGGACTAGCGGGAGCGAGTTTGTTCTTC. The full variable domain, its missing parts supplied by reference TRBV5-5 and TRBJ2-1, is DAGVTQSPTHLIKTRGQQVTLRCSPISGHKSVSWYQQVLGQGPQFIFQYYEKEERGRGNFPDRFSARQFPNYSSELNVNALLLGDSALYLCASTGLAGASLFFGPGTRLTVL.

The rearrangement joins TRBV4-3 to TRBJ2-5, with a possible D match to TRBD2 (5 bases). The germline V gene has CDR1 LGHNA and CDR2 YSLEER. The CDR3 length is 15 residues. Trimming removed 0 bases from V and 5 bases from J, with 13 bases in between. The CDR3 is CASSQDVGRWETQYF. As DNA, the CDR3 is TGCGCCAGCAGCCAAGACGTTGGGAGATGGGAGACCCAGTACTTC.

The J gene is TRBJ2-2, the V gene TRBV5-1; 10 bases align to TRBD1. J lost 3 bases, V lost 4 bases, and 15 bases had no gene match. CDR1 SGHRS and CDR2 YFSETQ come from the germline V gene. The CDR3 totals 19 residues. CDR3 nucleotide sequence: TGCGCCAGCAGCAGACCTCCGGGACAGGGGAGGATCGACACCGGGGAGCTGTTTTTT. Amino acids: CASSRPPGQGRIDTGELFF. The variable domain in full, with the rest retrieved from reference TRBV5-1 and TRBJ2-2, is KAGVTQTPRYLIKTRGQQVTLSCSPISGHRSVSWYQQTPGQGLQFLFEYFSETQRNKGNFPGRFSGRQFSNSRSEMNVSTLELGDSALYLCASSRPPGQGRIDTGELFFGEGSRLTVL.

The chain employs TRBV5-6 and TRBJ1-2; 8 nucleotides align to TRBD1. Trimming took 0 bases from V and 8 from J; bases not matched to a gene: 9. The CDR3 length is 15 residues. Germline values: CDR1 SGHDT, CDR2 YYEEEE. CDR3 sequence reads: CASSLVHRGLHGYTF. The DNA of the CDR3 is TGTGCCAGCAGCTTGGTTCACAGGGGGTTACACGGCTACACCTTC.

The count of this clone is one. This chain joins TRBV10-2 and TRBJ2-5; 10 nucleotides align to TRBD2. The germline V gene encodes CDR1 WSHSY and CDR2 SAAADI. V gave up 4 bases and J gave up 4 bases; unmatched junction bases: 18. CDR3 size: 19 residues. DNA of the CDR3: TGCGCCAGCAGTGGAGCTAGCGGGAGCCCTCGAGGAGTTAGAGAGACCCAGTACTTC. As protein: CASSGASGSPRGVRETQYF.

The chain couples TRBV9 to TRBJ2-2; TRBD2 matches 10 bases. V trimming: 4 bases; J trimming: 2 bases; junction bases outside the gene matches: 5. The CDR3 length is 16 residues. Germline V lookup: CDR1 SGDLS, CDR2 YYNGEE. The CDR3 nucleotides are TGTGCCAGCAGCTACACTAGCGGGGTAAACACCGGGGAGCTGTTTTTT. Translated, it gives CASSYTSGVNTGELFF.

The rearrangement links TRBV11-1 to TRBJ2-2; D may be TRBD2 (5 bases). The V end lost 3 bases, the J end lost 2 bases, and 10 bases lay between the germline ends. From germline, CDR1 is SGHAT and CDR2 FQDESV (reference sequence). The CDR3 has 15 amino acids. CDR3 loop: CASSLPWTNTGELFF. Here the CDR3 DNA reads TGTGCCAGCAGCTTGCCATGGACTAACACCGGGGAGCTGTTTTTT.

CDR3 loop: CAISASSGRAYEQYF. Here the CDR3 DNA reads TGTGCCATCAGTGCATCTAGCGGGAGGGCTTACGAGCAGTACTTC. The chain is built from TRBV10-3 and TRBJ2-7; 12 nucleotides match TRBD2. Germline CDR1 is ENHRY and CDR2 is SYGVKD. The CDR3 consists of 15 residues. J lost 4 bases, V lost 4 bases, and 5 bases had no gene match.

The V gene is TRBV19, the J gene TRBJ1-5; no firm D call. Trimming removed 3 bases at V and 8 bases at J, with 11 bases between. The CDR3 covers 13 residues. Germline CDR1 and CDR2: LNHDA and SQIVND (reference sequence). For the CDR3, the DNA is TGTGCCAGTAGTATTGCCGGTGTGGAGCCCCAGCATTTT. This codes for CASSIAGVEPQHF. The full variable domain, with the rest looked up from reference TRBV19 and TRBJ1-5, is DGGITQSPKYLFRKEGQNVTLSCEQNLNHDAMYWYRQDPGQGLRLIYYSQIVNDFQKGDIAEGYSVSREKKESFPLTVTSAQKNPTAFYLCASSIAGVEPQHFGDGTRLSIL.

This clone has a handful of counts. The chain has TRBV30 and TRBJ2-2; possible D gene TRBD1, 6 bases. CDR1 is GTSNPN, CDR2 SVGIG, per germline (reference sequence). The CDR3 length is 15 residues. Trimming cost V 3 bases and J 1 base, with 12 bases left between them. The CDR3 sequence: CAWSGVTGNTGELFF. The CDR3 bases are TGTGCCTGGAGCGGGGTGACAGGGAACACCGGGGAGCTGTTTTTT.

This clone has just one count. This rearrangement joins TRBV7-9 to TRBJ2-5; TRBD2 matches 10 bases. The J call is uncertain, as TRBJ2-7 better fits the DNA end. The germline gives CDR1 SEHNR, CDR2 FQNEAQ (reference sequence). The CDR3 runs to 14 residues. The CDR3 sequence is CASSPRTSGYEQYF. CDR3 DNA sequence: TGTGCCAGCAGCCCTAGGACTAGCGGTTACGAGCAGTACTTC.

This chain connects TRBV14 to TRBJ2-7; 7 positions agree with TRBD2. The CDR3 length is 15 residues. The junction had 9 bases not matched to a gene; V was cut back by 2 bases and J by 5 bases. The germline V gene encodes CDR1 SGHDN and CDR2 FVKESK. CDR3 loop: CASSQSVRAGNEQYF. CDR3 sequence (DNA): TGTGCCAGCAGCCAATCGGTACGAGCGGGAAACGAGCAGTACTTC.

The chain is built from TRBV4-1 and TRBJ2-7, with 9 bases identical to TRBD2. V lost 1 base to trimming and J lost 6 bases; unmatched junction nucleotides: 4. The length of the CDR3 is 14 residues. The germline gives CDR1 MGHRA, CDR2 YSYEKL. CDR3 sequence reads: CASSQVLREGEQYF. The CDR3 region has the DNA TGCGCCAGCAGCCAAGTGTTGCGGGAGGGCGAGCAGTACTTC.

V usage is TRBV6-5 and J usage is TRBJ2-7; possibly TRBD2 for D (6 bases). Between the trimmed V and J ends, which lost 1 base and 2 bases, there was a span of 9 bases. In germline, CDR1 is MNHEY, CDR2 SVGAGI. This CDR3 is built from 14 residues. DNA of the CDR3: TGTGCCAGCAGTTACTATGCGGGAACCTACGAGCAGTACTTC. This encodes CASSYYAGTYEQYF.

This chain uses TRBV6-5 with TRBJ1-6; maybe TRBD1 (5 bases). Germline CDR1 MNHEY, CDR2 SVGAGI. The CDR3 loop spans 13 amino acids. Between the trimmed V and J ends, which lost 7 bases and 4 bases, there was a span of 8 bases. The CDR3 sequence: CASNGGYNSPLHF. The CDR3 nucleotides read TGTGCCAGCAACGGGGGTTATAATTCACCCCTCCACTTT.

J is TRBJ1-2 and V is TRBV4-1, with 7 bases matching TRBD1. This CDR3 spans 14 amino acids. Per germline, CDR1 MGHRA and CDR2 YSYEKL. The V gene end was trimmed by 3 bases and the J gene end by 8 bases; junction bases not matched to a gene: 9. CDR3 region: CASSQGDSQSGYTF. The CDR3 DNA follows: TGCGCCAGCAGCCAGGGGGACAGCCAGAGCGGCTACACCTTC.

The gene calls are TRBV7-2 and TRBJ2-2; D uncertain. The ends were cut back, 5 bases at V and 4 bases at J, with 8 bases in the middle. This CDR3 contains 13 residues. Germline-derived CDR1 and CDR2 are SGHTA and FQGNSA. This CDR3 reads CASSPHSTGELFF. CDR3 nucleotides: TGTGCCAGCAGCCCCCACTCCACCGGGGAGCTGTTTTTT.

This CDR3 reads CASSQEKTGRNTIYF. The CDR3 coding sequence is TGTGCCAGCAGCCAAGAAAAGACAGGGAGAAACACCATATATTTT. The J gene is TRBJ1-3, the V gene TRBV4-2; 7 bases match TRBD1. V gave up 0 bases and J gave up 5 bases; unmatched junction bases: 4. CDR1 and CDR2 (germline): LGHNA, YNFKEQ. The CDR3 spans 15 residues.

The chain has TRBV5-4 and TRBJ2-3, with TRBD2 identical over 9 bases. CDR1 and CDR2 from the germline V gene are SGHNT and YYREEE (reference sequence). With V trimmed by 4 bases and J by 0 bases, 3 bases remained unmatched. The CDR3 has 15 residues. The CDR3 DNA sequence: TGTGCCAGCAGCACGACTAGCGGAAGCACAGATACGCAGTATTTT. This codes for CASSTTSGSTDTQYF.

This clone was observed once. V usage is TRBV7-3 and J usage is TRBJ2-1, with 15 bases identical to TRBD2. The germline V gene has CDR1 SGHTA and CDR2 FQGTGA. This CDR3 has 17 amino acids. V shed 2 bases, J shed 7 bases, and the junction held 6 bases outside the gene matches. CDR3 loop: CASSLSGTSGGQNEQFF. The CDR3 bases are TGTGCCAGCAGCTTATCTGGGACTAGCGGGGGGCAGAATGAGCAGTTCTTC.